A selection of T cell receptor beta chains follows, all from one sample in a study of blood T cells in healthy people across ages. One entry per CDR3 protein results from TCRdb running MiXCR on the 5' RACE reads. The table has around 600,000 distinct CDR3 sequences, 40% to 55% seen once; the top ten hold roughly 24%. The sequenced sample consisted of blood. The source of these receptors is a man of 80 years or more in good health. The CDR3 runs from the conserved cysteine through the conserved F or W. The D gene is left open where the match is weak. Not every row has a clone size; where given, it reads once, few, many or a size class.

j_call v_call d_call clone_size cdr3_nt cdr3_aa
TRBJ2-3 TRBV7-9 NA few TGTGCCAGCAGCCCGGGGACCGGTTATAGCACAGATACGCAGTATTTT CASSPGTGYSTDTQYF
TRBJ2-7 TRBV7-2 NA NA TGTGCCAGCAGCTTAGTTCTAGGCTACGAGCAGTACTTC CASSLVLGYEQYF
TRBJ1-2 TRBV25-1 NA NA TGTGCCAGCAGTGAGCCTGGCCCGGGGGTTACCTATGGCTACACCTTC CASSEPGPGVTYGYTF
TRBJ2-3 TRBV7-3 NA NA TGTGCCAGCAGCTTATGGGGGAAGAGCACAGATACGCAGTATTTT CASSLWGKSTDTQYF
TRBJ1-1 TRBV7-3 NA NA TGTGCCAGCAGCTCACTCGGGACTGCTACTGAAGCTTTCTTT CASSSLGTATEAFF
TRBJ2-3 TRBV2 TRBD2 NA TGTGCCAGCTGGACTAGCGGGAGAGGGTTAGATACGCAGTATTTT CASWTSGRGLDTQYF
TRBJ1-4 TRBV6-6 NA NA TGTGCCAGCAGTGCCCAGGATCCAACTAATGAAAAACTGTTTTTT CASSAQDPTNEKLFF
TRBJ1-3 TRBV20-1 NA NA TGCAGTGCTAGCGTTGGGCGATCTGGAAACACCATATATTTT CSASVGRSGNTIYF
TRBJ2-3 TRBV20-1 NA NA TGCAGTGCTAGCGGGGGGCCAGATACGCAGTATTTT CSASGGPDTQYF
TRBJ2-2 TRBV5-1 NA NA TGCGCCAGCAGCTCGCAGGACCGAAACACCGGGGAGCTGTTTTTT CASSSQDRNTGELFF
TRBJ1-5 TRBV7-2 TRBD1 NA TGTGCCAGCAGCTTAGCGGGGCCTCAGGGGGTACAGCCCCAGCATTTT CASSLAGPQGVQPQHF
TRBJ2-7 TRBV5-1 NA NA TGCGCCAGCAGCTTGGGTGGCAGGGGTTCGTTGAACGAGCAGTACTTC CASSLGGRGSLNEQYF
TRBJ2-7 TRBV20-1 TRBD2 NA TGCAGTGCTAGAGATACTAGCGGGAGACCCTACGAGCAGTACTTC CSARDTSGRPYEQYF
TRBJ2-5 TRBV4-3 TRBD2 few TGCGCCAGCAGCCAAGGGATTCTTCGGGGGGAGCAGTACTTC CASSQGILRGEQYF
TRBJ2-2 TRBV7-2 NA NA TGTGCCAGCAGCCAGATAAACACCGGGGAGCTGTTTTTT CASSQINTGELFF
TRBJ1-5 TRBV25-1 NA NA TGTGCCAGCAGCGGCGGGGGGTGGAATCAGCCCCAGCATTTT CASSGGGWNQPQHF
TRBJ2-1 TRBV6-2/TRBV6-3 NA NA TGTGCCAGCAGTTACTCTATAAATGAGCAGTTCTTC CASSYSINEQFF
TRBJ1-1 TRBV4-3 NA few TGCGCCAGCAGCCAAGAGTGGGGGAACACTGAAGCTTTCTTT CASSQEWGNTEAFF
TRBJ2-7 TRBV29-1 TRBD2 many TGCAGCGTTGAAGTTGGTAGCGGGTCTTACGAGCAGTACTTC CSVEVGSGSYEQYF
TRBJ2-5 TRBV7-2 NA NA TGTGCCAGCAGCTTATCTGGGACTAGACAGGGGACCCAGTACTTC CASSLSGTRQGTQYF
TRBJ1-4 TRBV5-6 NA NA TGTGCCAGCAGCTTGAGCTTGAGCAGGGCCCATGGGAAACTGTTTTTT CASSLSLSRAHGKLFF
TRBJ2-3 TRBV11-2 NA NA TGTGCCAGCAGCTTAGACGGGGTAGATACGCAGTATTTT CASSLDGVDTQYF
TRBJ2-5 TRBV28 TRBD1 NA TGTGCCAGCAGTTCTAGGACAGGGGGCGCAGAGACCCAGTACTTC CASSSRTGGAETQYF
TRBJ2-7 TRBV6-2/TRBV6-3 NA NA TGTGCCAGCAAACGGGGCTCCTACGAGCAGTACTTC CASKRGSYEQYF
TRBJ2-5 TRBV2 TRBD2 NA TGTGCCAGCAGCCGACTAGCGGGGTTACAAGAGACCCAGTACTTC CASSRLAGLQETQYF
TRBJ2-1 TRBV3-1 NA NA TGTGCCAGCAGCCAAGGAAGTAGCTTGAACAATGAGCAGTTCTTC CASSQGSSLNNEQFF
TRBJ2-6 TRBV7-8 NA NA TGTGCCAGCAGTGCTGTTGGGGCCAACGTCCTAACTTTC CASSAVGANVLTF
TRBJ2-5 TRBV12-5 NA NA TGTGCTAGTGGTTTTGGGCAGCCCCAAGAGACCCAGTACTTC CASGFGQPQETQYF
TRBJ2-3 TRBV7-2 NA few TGTGCCAGCAGCTTAGCCCGCGGCTCCCTTGGGGATACGCAGTATTTT CASSLARGSLGDTQYF
TRBJ2-4 TRBV20-1 TRBD2 NA TGCAGTGCTAGGGATCCTAGCGGGAGGAACATTCAGTACTTC CSARDPSGRNIQYF
TRBJ2-1 TRBV7-9 TRBD2 NA TGTGCCAGCAGCCGACTAGCGCGCGCGAACAATGAGCAGTTCTTC CASSRLARANNEQFF